This TCR beta chain comes out of a study of regulatory T cells in long-lasting Graves disease. This clonotype has at least ten counts. Time point denoted: persistent/refractory GD, antithyroid drugs over 5 years with positive TRAb. The TCR library used RNA extracted from PBMCs. In building TCR beta libraries, iRepertoire HTBI primers were used together with Arm-PCR of CDR3 regions. TCRdb independently ran MiXCR on the multiplex PCR reads; one entry per CDR3 protein. Among approximately 400,000 distinct CDR3 sequences listed, 23% were seen once. V gave up 5 bases and J gave up 0 bases, with 13 bases separating them. This CDR3 spans 14 amino acids. The V gene's germline CDR1 is SQVTM and CDR2 ANQGSEA.

The sequenced sample was peripheral blood mononuclear cells (PBMCs), obtained when the disease was refractory, from a patient treated with antithyroid drugs. The TCR originated in a female donor with Graves disease. This chain connects TRBV29-1 to TRBJ2-5; D remains ambiguous. The DNA for the CDR3 is TGCAGCGTTCACTACGTGGGGTACCAAGAGACCCAGTACTTC. Amino acid sequence: CSVHYVGYQETQYF. Based on the CDR3 plus reference TRBV29-1 and TRBJ2-5, the full variable domain is SAVISQKPSRDICQRGTSLTIQCQVDSQVTMMFWYRQQPGQSLTLIATANQGSEATYESGFVIDKFPISRPNLTFSTLTVSNMSPEDSSIYLCSVHYVGYQETQYFGPGTRLLVL.